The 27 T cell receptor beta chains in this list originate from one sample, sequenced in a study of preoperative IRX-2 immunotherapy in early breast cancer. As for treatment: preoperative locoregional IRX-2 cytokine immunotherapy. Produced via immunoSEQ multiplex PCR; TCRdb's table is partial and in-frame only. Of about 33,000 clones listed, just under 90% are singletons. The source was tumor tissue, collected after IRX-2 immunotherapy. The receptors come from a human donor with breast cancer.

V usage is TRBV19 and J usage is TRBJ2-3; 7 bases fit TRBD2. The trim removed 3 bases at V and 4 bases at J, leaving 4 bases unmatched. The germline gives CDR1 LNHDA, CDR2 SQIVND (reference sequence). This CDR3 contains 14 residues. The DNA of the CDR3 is TGTGCCAGTAGTATCTCCCTAGCGGCAGATACGCAGTATTTT. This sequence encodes CASSISLAADTQYF.

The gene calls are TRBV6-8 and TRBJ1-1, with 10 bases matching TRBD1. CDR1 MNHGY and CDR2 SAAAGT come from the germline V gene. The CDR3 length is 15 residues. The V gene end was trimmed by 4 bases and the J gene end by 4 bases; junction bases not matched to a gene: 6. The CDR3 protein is CASSLPGQGFTEAFF. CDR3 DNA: TGTGCCAGCAGTTTACCGGGACAGGGGTTCACTGAAGCTTTCTTT.

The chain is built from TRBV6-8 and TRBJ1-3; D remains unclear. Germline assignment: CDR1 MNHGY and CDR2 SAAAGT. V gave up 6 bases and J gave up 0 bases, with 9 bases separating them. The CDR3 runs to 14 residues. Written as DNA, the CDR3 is TGTGCCAGCAGCCAACAGTACTCTGGAAACACCATATATTTT. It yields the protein CASSQQYSGNTIYF.

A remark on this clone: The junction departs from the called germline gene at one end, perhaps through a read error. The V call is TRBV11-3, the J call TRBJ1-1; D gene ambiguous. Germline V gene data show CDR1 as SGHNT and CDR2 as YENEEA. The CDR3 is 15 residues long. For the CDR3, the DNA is TGTGCCAGCAGCCAAGCCCGGGCGCTGGAGACTGAAGTTTTCTTT. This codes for CASSQARALETEVFF.

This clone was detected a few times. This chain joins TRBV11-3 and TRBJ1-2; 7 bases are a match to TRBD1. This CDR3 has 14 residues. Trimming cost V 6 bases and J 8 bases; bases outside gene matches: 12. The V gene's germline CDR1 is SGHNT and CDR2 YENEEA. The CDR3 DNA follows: TGTGCCAGCAGATACTCGACAGGGAGGGAAGGCTACACCTTC. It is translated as CASRYSTGREGYTF.

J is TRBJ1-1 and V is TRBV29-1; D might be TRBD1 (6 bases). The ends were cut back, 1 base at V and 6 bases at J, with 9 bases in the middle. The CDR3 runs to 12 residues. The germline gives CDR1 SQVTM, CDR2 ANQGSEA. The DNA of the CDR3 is TGCAGCGTTGAAGGGACAGCTGCTGAAGCTTTCTTT. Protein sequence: CSVEGTAAEAFF.

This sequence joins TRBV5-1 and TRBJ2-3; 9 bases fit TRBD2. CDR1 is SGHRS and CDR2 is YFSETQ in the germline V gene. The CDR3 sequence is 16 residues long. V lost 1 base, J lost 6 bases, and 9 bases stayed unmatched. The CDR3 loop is CASSLRGLAVRDTQYF. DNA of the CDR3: TGCGCCAGCAGCTTGCGGGGACTAGCAGTGCGGGATACGCAGTATTTT.

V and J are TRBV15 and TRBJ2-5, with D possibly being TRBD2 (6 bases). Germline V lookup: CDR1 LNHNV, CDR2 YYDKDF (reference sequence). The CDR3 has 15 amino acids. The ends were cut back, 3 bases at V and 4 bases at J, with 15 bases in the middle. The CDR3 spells CATSRGPLGGETQYF. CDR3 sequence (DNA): TGTGCCACCAGCAGGGGGCCCTTGGGGGGAGAGACCCAGTACTTC.

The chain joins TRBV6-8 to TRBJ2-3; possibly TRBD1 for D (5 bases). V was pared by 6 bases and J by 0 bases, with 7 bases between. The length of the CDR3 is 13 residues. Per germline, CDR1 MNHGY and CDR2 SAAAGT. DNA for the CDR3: TGTGCCAGCAGAGACAGTAGCACAGATACGCAGTATTTT. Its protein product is CASRDSSTDTQYF.

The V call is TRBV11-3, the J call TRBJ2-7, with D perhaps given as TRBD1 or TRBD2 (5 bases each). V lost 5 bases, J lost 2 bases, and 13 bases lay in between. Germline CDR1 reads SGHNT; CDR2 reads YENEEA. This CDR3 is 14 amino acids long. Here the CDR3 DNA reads TGTGCCAGCAGCCCAGGTGGGGGAGCCTACGAGCAGTACGTC. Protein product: CASSPGGGAYEQYV.

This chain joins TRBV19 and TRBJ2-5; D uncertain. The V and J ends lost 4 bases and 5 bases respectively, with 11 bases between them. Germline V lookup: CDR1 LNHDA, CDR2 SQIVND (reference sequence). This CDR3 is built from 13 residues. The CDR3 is CASSNRPQETQYF. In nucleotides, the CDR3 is TGTGCCAGTAGTAACAGACCACAGGAGACCCAGTACTTC.

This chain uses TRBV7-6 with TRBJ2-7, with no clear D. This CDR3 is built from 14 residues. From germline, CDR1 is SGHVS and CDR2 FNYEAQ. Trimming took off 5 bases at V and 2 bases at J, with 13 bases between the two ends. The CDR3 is CASSKYGSAYEQYV. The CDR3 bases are TGTGCCAGCAGCAAATATGGGTCCGCCTACGAGCAGTACGTC.

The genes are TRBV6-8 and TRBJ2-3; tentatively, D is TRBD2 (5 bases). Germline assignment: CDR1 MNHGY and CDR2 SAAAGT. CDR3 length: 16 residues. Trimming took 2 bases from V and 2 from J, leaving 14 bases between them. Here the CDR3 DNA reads TGTGCCAGCAGTTACCTACCGAGCGGCAACACAGATACGCAGTATTTT. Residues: CASSYLPSGNTDTQYF.

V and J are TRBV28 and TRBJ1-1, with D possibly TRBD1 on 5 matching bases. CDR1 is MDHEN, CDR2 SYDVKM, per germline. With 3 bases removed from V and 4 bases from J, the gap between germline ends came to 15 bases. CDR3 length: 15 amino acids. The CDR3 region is CASSLLDAGSTEAFF. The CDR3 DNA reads TGTGCCAGCAGTTTGTTGGACGCAGGGAGCACTGAAGCTTTCTTT. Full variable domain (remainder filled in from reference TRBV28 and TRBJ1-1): DVKVTQSSRYLVKRTGEKVFLECVQDMDHENMFWYRQDPGLGLRLIYFSYDVKMKEKGDIPEGYSVSREKKERFSLILESASTNQTSMYLCASSLLDAGSTEAFFGQGTRLTVV.

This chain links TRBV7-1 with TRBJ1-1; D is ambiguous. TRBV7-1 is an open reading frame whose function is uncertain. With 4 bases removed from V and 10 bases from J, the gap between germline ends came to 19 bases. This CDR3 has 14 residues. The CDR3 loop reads CASSLLGSPGIAFF. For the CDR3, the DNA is TGTGCCAGCAGCTTACTTGGGTCCCCAGGTATAGCTTTCTTT.

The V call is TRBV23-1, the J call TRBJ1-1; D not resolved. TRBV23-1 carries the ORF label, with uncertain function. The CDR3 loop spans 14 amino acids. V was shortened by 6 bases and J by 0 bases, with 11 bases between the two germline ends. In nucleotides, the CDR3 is TGCGCCAGCAGCCGGGTGGGCCTGAACACTGAAGCTTTCTTT. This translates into CASSRVGLNTEAFF.

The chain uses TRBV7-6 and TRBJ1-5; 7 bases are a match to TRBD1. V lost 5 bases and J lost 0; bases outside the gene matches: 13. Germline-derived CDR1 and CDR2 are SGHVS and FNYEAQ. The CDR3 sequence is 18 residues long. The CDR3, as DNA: TGTGCCAGCAGCGGAAAAACGACAGGGATTTATAGCAATCAGCCCCAGCATTTT. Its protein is CASSGKTTGIYSNQPQHF.

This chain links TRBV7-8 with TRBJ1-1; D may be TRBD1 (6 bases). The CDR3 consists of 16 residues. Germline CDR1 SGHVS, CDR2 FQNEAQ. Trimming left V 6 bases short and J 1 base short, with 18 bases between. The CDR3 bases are TGTGCCAGCAGTCCCACCGGGCGGGGACAGAACACTGAAGCTTTCTTT. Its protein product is CASSPTGRGQNTEAFF.

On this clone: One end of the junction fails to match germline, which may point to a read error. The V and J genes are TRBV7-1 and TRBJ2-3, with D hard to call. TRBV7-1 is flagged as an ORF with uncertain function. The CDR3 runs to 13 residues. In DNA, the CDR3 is TGTGCCAGCAGCCAACCCAATTCGGATACACAGTATTTT. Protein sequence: CASSQPNSDTQYF.

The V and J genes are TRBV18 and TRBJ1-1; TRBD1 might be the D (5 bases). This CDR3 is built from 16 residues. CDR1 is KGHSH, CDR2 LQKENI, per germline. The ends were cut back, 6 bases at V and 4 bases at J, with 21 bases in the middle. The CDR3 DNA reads TGTGCCAGCTCTCTCACAAGGGGCCCCATAGGCACTGAAGCTTTCTTT. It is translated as CASSLTRGPIGTEAFF.

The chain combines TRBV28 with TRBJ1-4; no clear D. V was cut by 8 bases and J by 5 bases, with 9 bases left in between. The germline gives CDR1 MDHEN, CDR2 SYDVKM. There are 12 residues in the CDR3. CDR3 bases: TGTGCCAGCGGGTACTTGAATGAAAAACTGTTTTTT. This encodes CASGYLNEKLFF.

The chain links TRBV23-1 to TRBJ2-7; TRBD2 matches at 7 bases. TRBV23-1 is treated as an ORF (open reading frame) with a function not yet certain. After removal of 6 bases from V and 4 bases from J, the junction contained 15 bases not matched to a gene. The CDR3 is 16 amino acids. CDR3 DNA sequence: TGCGCCAGCAGCCAAGATCAGAGGGAGGGCCCGTACGAGCAGTACTTC. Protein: CASSQDQREGPYEQYF.

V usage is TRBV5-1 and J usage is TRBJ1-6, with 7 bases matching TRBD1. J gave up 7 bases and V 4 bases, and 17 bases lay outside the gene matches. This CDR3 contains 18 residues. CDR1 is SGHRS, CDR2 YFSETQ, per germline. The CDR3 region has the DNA TGCGCCAGCAGCGCTCGATCCGGGACAGCCTCACCCAATTCACCCCTCCACTTT. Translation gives CASSARSGTASPNSPLHF. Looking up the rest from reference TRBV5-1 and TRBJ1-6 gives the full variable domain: KAGVTQTPRYLIKTRGQQVTLSCSPISGHRSVSWYQQTPGQGLQFLFEYFSETQRNKGNFPGRFSGRQFSNSRSEMNVSTLELGDSALYLCASSARSGTASPNSPLHFGNGTRLTVT.

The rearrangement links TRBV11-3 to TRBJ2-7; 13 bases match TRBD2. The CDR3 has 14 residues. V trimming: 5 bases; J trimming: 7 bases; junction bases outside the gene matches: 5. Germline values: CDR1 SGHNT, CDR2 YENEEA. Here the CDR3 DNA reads TGTGCCAGCAGCAACCGGGGACTAGCGGGGGAGCAGTACGTC. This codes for CASSNRGLAGEQYV.

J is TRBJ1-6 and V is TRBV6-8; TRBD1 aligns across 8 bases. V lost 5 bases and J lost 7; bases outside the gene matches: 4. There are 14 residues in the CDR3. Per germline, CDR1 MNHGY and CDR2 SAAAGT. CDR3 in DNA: TGTGCCAGCAGTCGACAGGGGATGAATTCACCCCTCCACTTT. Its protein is CASSRQGMNSPLHF.

This CDR3 reads CASSQERRTEAFF. In DNA, the CDR3 is TGTGCCAGCAGCCAAGAGAGAAGGACTGAAGCTTTCTTT. The rearrangement uses TRBV7-8 and TRBJ1-1; no clear D gene. There are 13 residues in the CDR3. Per the germline V gene, CDR1 is SGHVS and CDR2 is FQNEAQ. Trimming pared 5 bases from V and 5 bases from J, leaving 12 bases between.

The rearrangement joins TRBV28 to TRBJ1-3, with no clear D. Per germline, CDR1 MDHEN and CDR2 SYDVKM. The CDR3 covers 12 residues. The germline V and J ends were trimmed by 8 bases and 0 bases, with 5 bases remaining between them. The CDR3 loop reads CASGISGNTIYF. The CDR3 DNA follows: TGTGCCAGCGGGATCTCTGGAAACACCATATATTTT.